This T cell receptor (beta chain) was recorded in a study of shared clonotypes between healthy human individuals. Study conclusions and caveats: Tissues were not sampled, only blood, and their repertoires likely differ.

Free of recent acute infections or vaccinations, the donors were healthy HIV-negative adults. Donors comprised only Caucasian adults living in Nashville, Tennessee. Study processing details: Junction-only sequences without quality scores came from ImmunoSEQ, so filtering differed. Assay: immunoSEQ multiplex PCR; the TCRdb copy retains only in-frame clones and omits some. The V and J calls and clone size were taken over from that table, and D and trimming were inferred from the DNA. The table includes about half a million clones, about 74% detected once. Germline-derived CDR1 and CDR2 are KGHSH and LQKENI. J was trimmed by 0 bases and V by 6 bases; bases with no gene match: 3. CDR3 length equals 16 residues. In its sample, this clone was seen once. Its matching antigen is unknown.

V is TRBV18 and J is TRBJ2-1; 12 nucleotides match TRBD2. This clonotype originated in a middle-aged woman in good health. Some clones in this sample may be carry-over from other donors' samples. The sample was PBMCs. This CDR3 reads CASSRTSGASYNEQFF. CDR3 DNA sequence: TGTGCCAGCTCTCGGACTAGCGGGGCCTCCTACAATGAGCAGTTCTTC.